The 18 T cell receptor beta chains below were found in one sample sequenced in a study of response to subunit inactivated influenza vaccine. TCRdb re-called the RT-PCR reads with MiXCR, one entry per CDR3 protein. The sample contains around 790,000 distinct CDR3 sequences, roughly 20% of which appear only once. The sample was PBMCs from blood, taken 4 to 6 days after vaccination. Every receptor here comes from a man aged 45-65 years who received an inactivated influenza vaccine.

The chain combines TRBV5-4 with TRBJ2-7, with TRBD2 as a possible D gene (5 bases). The CDR3 has 14 residues. The V and J ends lost 0 bases and 4 bases respectively, with 11 bases between them. Germline V gives CDR1 SGHNT, CDR2 YYREEE (reference sequence). The CDR3, as DNA: TGTGCCAGCAGCTTGGAACATAGCGTATACGAGCAGTACTTC. This translates into CASSLEHSVYEQYF.

This clonotype has just a few counts. The genes are TRBV27 and TRBJ2-6; TRBD1 is a possible D gene (6 bases). Germline V lookup: CDR1 MNHEY, CDR2 SMNVEV (reference sequence). The CDR3 has 16 amino acids. V lost 5 bases to trimming and J lost 1 base, with 12 bases between them. CDR3 sequence reads: CASSGDIGSGANVLTF. CDR3 DNA sequence: TGTGCCAGCAGTGGGGACATAGGATCTGGGGCCAACGTCCTGACTTTC. Full variable domain (missing parts from reference TRBV27 and TRBJ2-6): EAQVTQNPRYLITVTGKKLTVTCSQNMNHEYMSWYRQDPGLGLRQIYYSMNVEVTDKGDVPEGYKVSRKEKRNFPLILESPSPNQTSLYFCASSGDIGSGANVLTFGAGSRLTVL.

The chain recombines TRBV6-5 with TRBJ2-3; TRBD2 might be the D (6 bases). V shed 2 bases and J shed 1 base, with 10 bases lying between them. The germline V gene encodes CDR1 MNHEY and CDR2 SVGAGI. This CDR3 region has 15 residues. For the CDR3, the DNA is TGTGCCAGCAGTTACGGGCGGGGAGGCACAGATACGCAGTATTTT. Protein product: CASSYGRGGTDTQYF.

In its sample, this clonotype was seen many times. This sequence joins TRBV12-3 or TRBV12-4 and TRBJ2-3; 13 bases align to TRBD2. The CDR3 is made up of 16 amino acids. Trimming at V came to 6 bases and at J to 0 bases, leaving 3 bases not matched to a gene. CDR3 DNA: TGTGCCAGCAGCCGGACTAGCGGGGGCAGCACAGATACGCAGTATTTT. Its protein is CASSRTSGGSTDTQYF.

This clonotype has a handful of counts. The chain combines TRBV20-1 with TRBJ2-5, with D possibly TRBD2 on 5 matching bases. The germline V and J ends were trimmed by 6 bases and 2 bases, with 10 bases remaining between them. The CDR3 length is 12 residues. Per germline, CDR1 DFQATT and CDR2 SNEGSKA (reference sequence). The CDR3 is CSADGLQETQYF. CDR3 coding DNA: TGCAGTGCCGACGGACTTCAAGAGACCCAGTACTTC.

This clonotype has just a few counts. The chain employs TRBV7-2 and TRBJ2-7; D gene unclear. This CDR3 comprises 14 residues. Germline CDR1 and CDR2: SGHTA and FQGNSA. The V end was cut by 5 bases, the J end by 6 bases, with 17 bases between. CDR3 in amino acids: CASSVGRTMSEQYF. CDR3 DNA sequence: TGTGCCAGCAGCGTAGGACGCACGATGAGCGAGCAGTACTTC.

V and J are TRBV10-3 and TRBJ2-7; tentative D call: TRBD2 (5 bases). CDR1 and CDR2 (germline): ENHRY, SYGVKD. The CDR3 loop spans 15 amino acids. V lost 4 bases to trimming and J lost 2 bases, with 15 bases between them. CDR3 coding DNA: TGTGCCATCAGTGTTTCCGGGGTCGGGCCCTACGAGCAGTACTTC. Residues: CAISVSGVGPYEQYF.

The CDR3 bases are TGTGCCAGCAGCCCCGGGGTAATAGCGGGAGCGGGAGATACGCAGTATTTT. Translating gives CASSPGVIAGAGDTQYF. The rearrangement joins TRBV7-2 to TRBJ2-3, with 9 nucleotides matching TRBD2. The CDR3 runs to 17 residues. From germline, CDR1 is SGHTA and CDR2 FQGNSA. J was trimmed by 5 bases and V by 5 bases; bases with no gene match: 14.

This clonotype occurred a few times. The chain joins TRBV29-1 to TRBJ1-2; D may be TRBD1 (6 bases). This CDR3 has 12 residues. V was cut by 6 bases and J by 4 bases, with 12 bases left in between. The germline V gene has CDR1 SQVTM and CDR2 ANQGSEA. This CDR3 reads CSVALGAYGYTF. In DNA form, the CDR3 reads TGCAGCGTGGCGCTGGGGGCCTATGGCTACACCTTC. Based on the CDR3 plus reference TRBV29-1 and TRBJ1-2, the full variable domain is SAVISQKPSRDICQRGTSLTIQCQVDSQVTMMFWYRQQPGQSLTLIATANQGSEATYESGFVIDKFPISRPNLTFSTLTVSNMSPEDSSIYLCSVALGAYGYTFGSGTRLTVV.

This clonotype was recorded a few times. The chain combines TRBV28 with TRBJ2-1; weak D call: TRBD2 (5 bases). The CDR3 contains 15 residues. V was cut by 3 bases and J by 2 bases, with 11 bases left in between. The germline V gene has CDR1 MDHEN and CDR2 SYDVKM. CDR3 sequence reads: CASSFVEAAYNEQFF. CDR3 bases: TGTGCCAGCAGTTTTGTGGAGGCAGCCTACAATGAGCAGTTCTTC.

This clonotype has only a few counts. The chain combines TRBV7-2 with TRBJ2-3, with D perhaps matching TRBD1 or TRBD2 (5 bases each). Germline V lookup: CDR1 SGHTA, CDR2 FQGNSA. Trimming shortened V by 5 bases and J by 1 base, and 7 bases separated the two germline ends. The CDR3 consists of 13 residues. The CDR3 loop is CASSRDRTDTQYF. CDR3 bases: TGTGCCAGCAGCAGGGACCGCACAGATACGCAGTATTTT.

This clonotype showed up just a few times. This rearrangement joins TRBV7-9 to TRBJ1-1; D gene ambiguous. V gave up 2 bases and J gave up 0 bases, with 7 bases separating them. Germline V gene lookup returns CDR1 SEHNR and CDR2 FQNEAQ (reference sequence). There are 14 residues in the CDR3. CDR3 nucleotide sequence: TGTGCCAGCAGCTTACTGACAATGAACACTGAAGCTTTCTTT. This translates into CASSLLTMNTEAFF.

This clonotype was counted between two and nine times. The J gene is TRBJ1-4, the V gene TRBV15; D not certain. CDR1 is LNHNV and CDR2 is YYDKDF in the germline V gene (reference sequence). The germline V and J ends were trimmed by 0 bases and 5 bases, with 4 bases remaining between them. The CDR3 runs 13 residues. CDR3 sequence reads: CATSRDRNEKLFF. The CDR3 nucleotides are TGTGCCACCAGCAGAGACAGGAATGAAAAACTGTTTTTT.

This chain joins TRBV6-2 or TRBV6-3 and TRBJ2-7; 7 bases align to TRBD1. The CDR3 is made up of 14 amino acids. CDR1 and CDR2 from the germline V gene are MNHEY and SVGEGT. Trimming removed 7 bases from V and 3 bases from J; junction bases left unmatched: 9. The CDR3 nucleotides read TGTGCCAGCACCCCCCGGGACAGTAACTACGAGCAGTACTTC. This codes for CASTPRDSNYEQYF.

The chain links TRBV20-1 to TRBJ2-5, with 15 positions matching TRBD2. Germline V gene sequence: CDR1 DFQATT, CDR2 SNEGSKA (reference sequence). This CDR3 contains 16 residues. V gave up 1 base and J gave up 2 bases; unmatched junction bases: 2. CDR3 sequence: CSARGTSGGVQETQYF. The CDR3 DNA follows: TGCAGTGCTAGAGGGACTAGCGGGGGGGTTCAAGAGACCCAGTACTTC.

This clonotype was recorded many times. V is TRBV9 and J is TRBJ2-7; D is unresolved. Trimming took 0 bases from V and 5 from J, leaving 15 bases between them. Germline loops: CDR1 SGDLS, CDR2 YYNGEE. The CDR3 spans 15 residues. CDR3 sequence: CASSVGVLPVDEQYF. CDR3 in DNA: TGTGCCAGCAGCGTAGGAGTACTGCCCGTCGACGAGCAGTACTTC.

This sequence joins TRBV20-1 and TRBJ2-2; tentatively, D is TRBD2 (6 bases). The CDR3 has 15 amino acids. Germline V gene data show CDR1 as DFQATT and CDR2 as SNEGSKA (reference sequence). Deletions cut 1 base from V and 5 bases from J, with 14 bases between. The CDR3 region has the DNA TGCAGTGCTAGAGCAAGAGCGGGCGAGACCGGGGAGCTGTTTTTT. It yields the protein CSARARAGETGELFF.

The J gene is TRBJ2-7, the V gene TRBV28; D is perhaps TRBD2 (6 bases). CDR1 and CDR2 from the germline V gene are MDHEN and SYDVKM. The V end lost 5 bases, the J end lost 6 bases, and 17 bases lay between the germline ends. The CDR3 runs to 14 residues. The CDR3 region has the DNA TGTGCCAGCAGTCCCCACGGTGGAGGGCTCGAGCAGTACTTC. As protein: CASSPHGGGLEQYF. The entire variable domain, with the rest obtained from reference TRBV28 and TRBJ2-7, is as follows: DVKVTQSSRYLVKRTGEKVFLECVQDMDHENMFWYRQDPGLGLRLIYFSYDVKMKEKGDIPEGYSVSREKKERFSLILESASTNQTSMYLCASSPHGGGLEQYFGPGTRLTVT.